A single sample is the source of the 11 T cell receptor beta chains below, sequenced in a study of response to subunit inactivated influenza vaccine listed by TCRdb under 2018. Receptor amplification or capture employed RT-PCR. Sequencing was performed on an Illumina HiSeq 2500. Starting from the raw public reads, TCRdb applied fastp trimming at Q25, assembled clones with MiXCR and retained in-frame beta chains. Entries that share a CDR3 protein sequence are merged under the most common genes and DNA. The sample table contains approximately 500,000 distinct CDR3 sequences; only one count was recorded for 12% to 15% of them. The top ten hold over 8.5% of the sample. Material: PBMCs from blood, obtained about 12 days after vaccination. All receptors derive from a man aged 50-59 years who received an inactivated influenza vaccine. Donor details come from another sample of the same person, matched by shared clones.

The chain is built from TRBV7-9 and TRBJ2-1; D is uncertain. Per the germline V gene, CDR1 is SEHNR and CDR2 is FQNEAQ (reference sequence). Trimming pared 5 bases from V and 9 bases from J, leaving 11 bases between. The CDR3 length is 12 residues. CDR3 sequence (DNA): TGTGCCAGCAGCCCCGATATTGGTGAGCAGTTCTTC. It yields the protein CASSPDIGEQFF.

This clonotype showed up many times. V gene TRBV7-8 combines with J gene TRBJ2-2, with 8 bases lining up with TRBD2. CDR1 is SGHVS and CDR2 is FQNEAQ in the germline V gene. The CDR3 spans 16 residues. V lost 6 bases and J lost 2; bases outside the gene matches: 8. CDR3 sequence reads: CASSPSSGGNTGELFF. The CDR3 DNA follows: TGTGCCAGCAGTCCTAGCAGCGGGGGTAACACCGGGGAGCTGTTTTTT. Together with reference TRBV7-8 and TRBJ2-2, the CDR3 gives the full variable domain: GAGVSQSPRYKVAKRGQDVALRCDPISGHVSLFWYQQALGQGPEFLTYFQNEAQLDKSGLPSDRFFAERPEGSVSTLKIQRTQQEDSAVYLCASSPSSGGNTGELFFGEGSRLTVL.

Only one count was recorded for this clonotype. The chain carries TRBV3-1 and TRBJ2-7, with TRBD2 as a possible D gene (5 bases). V dropped 4 bases and J dropped 2 bases, with 15 bases sitting between them. Germline CDR1 LGHDT, CDR2 YNNKEL (reference sequence). The length of the CDR3 is 15 residues. For the CDR3, the DNA is TGTGCCAGCAGCCTCTCCGGGATCCAAGCCTACGAGCAGTACTTC. Translating it yields CASSLSGIQAYEQYF.

This clonotype showed up just a few times. A much bigger clone sits one base away, suggesting this may be a read error. The chain recombines TRBV5-1 with TRBJ2-2; the D is unclear. This CDR3 region has 15 residues. The germline V gene has CDR1 SGHRS and CDR2 YFSETQ. V was pared by 4 bases and J by 10 bases, with 20 bases between. The CDR3 sequence: CASSPTSGSAEELFF. CDR3 coding DNA: TGCGCCAGCAGCCCAACCTCGGGTTCCGCCGAGGAGCTGTTTTTT.

This clonotype turned up a few times. The chain links TRBV12-3 or TRBV12-4 to TRBJ2-1, with 7 bases matching TRBD2. The junction had 11 bases not matched to a gene; V was cut back by 7 bases and J by 8 bases. The length of the CDR3 is 14 residues. CDR3: CASNPLGRGHEQFF. The CDR3 coding sequence is TGTGCCAGCAACCCTTTGGGGAGGGGCCATGAGCAGTTCTTC.

The rearrangement links TRBV20-1 to TRBJ2-7; TRBD2 is a possible D gene (5 bases). This CDR3 has 16 amino acids. Per the germline V gene, CDR1 is DFQATT and CDR2 is SNEGSKA (reference sequence). V lost 0 bases, J lost 5 bases, and 20 bases lay in between. In DNA, the CDR3 is TGCAGTGCTAGAGATCTGAGGCGAGGAGGACTGGACGAGCAGTACTTC. Translation: CSARDLRRGGLDEQYF.

This clonotype appeared a few times. This rearrangement joins TRBV20-1 to TRBJ1-5, with D possibly TRBD1 on 5 matching bases. This CDR3 region has 14 residues. Trimming removed 5 bases from V and 2 bases from J, with 13 bases in between. The germline gives CDR1 DFQATT, CDR2 SNEGSKA (reference sequence). The CDR3 DNA reads TGCAGTGCTCGGGGGTCCTGGGGCAATCAGCCCCAGCATTTT. As protein: CSARGSWGNQPQHF.

In this sample, this clonotype turned up many times. The chain has TRBV7-2 and TRBJ1-2; D might be TRBD1 (5 bases). Germline lookup yields CDR1 SGHTA and CDR2 FQGNSA. The length of the CDR3 is 12 residues. Trimming shortened V by 5 bases and J by 8 bases, and 12 bases separated the two germline ends. CDR3 DNA sequence: TGTGCCAGCAGCCCCGCTCGGGGCGGCTACACCTTC. As protein: CASSPARGGYTF.

This clonotype was detected ten times or more. The chain is built from TRBV7-2 and TRBJ2-1; the D gene is possibly TRBD2 (5 bases). The CDR3 sequence is 13 residues long. The V gene lost 2 bases and the J gene lost 9 bases, with 11 bases spanning the gap. The germline CDR1 and CDR2 sequences are SGHTA and FQGNSA. The CDR3 bases are TGTGCCAGCAGCTTAAATCTTGCGGGTGAGCAGTTCTTC. Its translation: CASSLNLAGEQFF.

In its sample, this clonotype was seen a few times. This sequence joins TRBV24-1 and TRBJ2-1; TRBD2 aligns across 8 bases. The CDR3 is 15 residues long. Trimming at V came to 5 bases and at J to 1 base, leaving 3 bases not matched to a gene. Per the germline V gene, CDR1 is KGHDR and CDR2 is SFDVKD. The CDR3 region has the DNA TGTGCCACCAGTGCCGGGACTAGGTCCTACAATGAGCAGTTCTTC. Translating gives CATSAGTRSYNEQFF.

V usage is TRBV12-3 or TRBV12-4 and J usage is TRBJ1-6; a weak D match, TRBD1 (5 bases). The CDR3 has 14 residues. Trimming cost V 4 bases and J 4 bases, with 8 bases left between them. In DNA form, the CDR3 reads TGTGCCAGCAGTTCCCGACAGTATAATTCACCCCTCCACTTT. Its protein product is CASSSRQYNSPLHF.